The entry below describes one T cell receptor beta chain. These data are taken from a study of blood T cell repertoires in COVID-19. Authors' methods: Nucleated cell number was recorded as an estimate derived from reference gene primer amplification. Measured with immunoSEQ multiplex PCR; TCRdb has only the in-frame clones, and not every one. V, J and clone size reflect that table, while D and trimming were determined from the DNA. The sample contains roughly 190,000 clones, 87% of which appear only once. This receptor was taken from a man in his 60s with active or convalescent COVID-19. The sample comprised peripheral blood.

The chain's CDR3 is CASSLEYSFTGNTIYF. The DNA for the CDR3 is TGCGCCAGCAGCTTGGAGTACTCCTTTACTGGAAACACCATATATTTT. The V call is TRBV5-1, the J call TRBJ1-3, with D unresolved. The CDR3 runs to 16 residues. Per germline, CDR1 SGHRS and CDR2 YFSETQ. V was pared by 0 bases and J by 2 bases, with 12 bases between.